This TCR beta chain stems from a study of shared T cell receptors in the human thymus. Using immunoSEQ multiplex PCR, the repertoire was profiled, and TCRdb retains in-frame clones only, with some absent. The table records roughly 550,000 clones, more than 75% of them present only once. This CDR3 contains 15 residues. V was pared by 6 bases and J by 3 bases, with 9 bases of the junction left unmatched. CDR1 is MNHEY and CDR2 is SVGAGI in the germline V gene. This sample also appeared in a second study, on human thymus T cells. From that paper: Serving as donors were healthy Finnish infants, each of whom was having open corrective surgery for congenital heart defects. Corrective heart surgery yielded the resections from which the thymus tissue came. Across thymic and blood repertoires, the usage of V and J genes appeared to be biased.

Input material: thymocytes. The rearrangement uses TRBV6-5 and TRBJ2-7; 9 nucleotides align to TRBD1. The TCR was taken from a boy younger than two with a congenital heart defect. This chain's CDR3 is CASSLDRGHVYEQYF. The CDR3 bases are TGTGCCAGCAGCCTGGACAGGGGTCATGTCTACGAGCAGTACTTC.